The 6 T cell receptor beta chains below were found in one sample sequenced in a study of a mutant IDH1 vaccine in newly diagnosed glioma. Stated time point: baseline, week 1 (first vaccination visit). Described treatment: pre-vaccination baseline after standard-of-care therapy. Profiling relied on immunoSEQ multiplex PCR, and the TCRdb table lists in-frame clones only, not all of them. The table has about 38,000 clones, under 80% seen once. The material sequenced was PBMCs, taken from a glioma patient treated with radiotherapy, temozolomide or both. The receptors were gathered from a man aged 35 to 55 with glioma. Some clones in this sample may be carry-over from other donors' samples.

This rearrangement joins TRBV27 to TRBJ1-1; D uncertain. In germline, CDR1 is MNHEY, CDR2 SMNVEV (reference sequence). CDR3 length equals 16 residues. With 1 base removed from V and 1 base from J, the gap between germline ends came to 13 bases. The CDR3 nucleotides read TGTGCCAGCAGTTTATTCGGCACCGGATCGAACACTGAAGCTTTCTTT. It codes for CASSLFGTGSNTEAFF.

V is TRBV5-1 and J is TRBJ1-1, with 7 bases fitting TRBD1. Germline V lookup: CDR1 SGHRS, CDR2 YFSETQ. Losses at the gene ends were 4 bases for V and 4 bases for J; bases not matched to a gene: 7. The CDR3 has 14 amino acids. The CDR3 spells CASSQTGAATEAFF. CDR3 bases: TGCGCCAGCAGCCAAACAGGGGCGGCCACTGAAGCTTTCTTT.

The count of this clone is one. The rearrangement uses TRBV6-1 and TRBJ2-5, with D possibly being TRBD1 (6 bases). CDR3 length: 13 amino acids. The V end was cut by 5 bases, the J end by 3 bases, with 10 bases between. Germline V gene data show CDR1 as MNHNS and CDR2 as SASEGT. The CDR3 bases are TGTGCCAGCAGTCCCCGGACAGAAGAGACCCAGTACTTC. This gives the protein CASSPRTEETQYF.

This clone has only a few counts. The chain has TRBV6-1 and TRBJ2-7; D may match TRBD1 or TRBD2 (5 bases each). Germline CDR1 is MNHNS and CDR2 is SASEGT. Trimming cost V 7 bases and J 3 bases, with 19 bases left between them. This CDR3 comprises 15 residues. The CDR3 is CASNPRGAGIYEQYF. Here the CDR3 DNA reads TGTGCCAGCAACCCCCGAGGGGCAGGGATCTACGAGCAGTACTTC.

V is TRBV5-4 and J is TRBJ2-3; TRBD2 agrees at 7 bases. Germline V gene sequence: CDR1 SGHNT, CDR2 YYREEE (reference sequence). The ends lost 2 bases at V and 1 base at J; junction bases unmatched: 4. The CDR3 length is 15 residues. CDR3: CASSFAAGGTDTQYF. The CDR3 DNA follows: TGTGCCAGCAGCTTCGCGGCGGGGGGCACAGATACGCAGTATTTT.

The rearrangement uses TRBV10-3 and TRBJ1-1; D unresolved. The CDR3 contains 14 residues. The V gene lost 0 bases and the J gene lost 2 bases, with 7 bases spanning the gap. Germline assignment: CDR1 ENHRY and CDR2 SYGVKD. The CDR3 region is CAISESAVNTEAFF. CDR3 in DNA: TGTGCCATCAGTGAGTCAGCGGTTAACACTGAAGCTTTCTTT.